The next 24 T cell receptor beta chains were all read from a single sample in a study of blood T cells in healthy people across ages. A second PCR of 7 to 11 cycles used a sample-barcoded 5' primer and a J-beta primer mix. Each CDR3 protein is one row after TCRdb ran MiXCR on the 5' RACE reads. In the table there are under 1,100,000 distinct CDR3 sequences, about 23% of which are singletons. This sample also belongs to another study, concerning T cells of mothers and their children.

The sequencing sample was made of blood. Receptors originate from a girl aged 2-10 years in good health.

This clonotype was seen a few times. The chain couples TRBV27 to TRBJ2-5, with D tentatively TRBD1 (6 bases). Germline loops: CDR1 MNHEY, CDR2 SMNVEV (reference sequence). This CDR3 has 16 amino acids. Trimming left V 1 base short and J 3 bases short, with 15 bases between. Written as DNA, the CDR3 is TGTGCCAGCAGTTTATACCAGGGGAACCTAAAAGAGACCCAGTACTTC. It is translated as CASSLYQGNLKETQYF.

This sequence joins TRBV18 and TRBJ2-1, with no clear D. The CDR3 consists of 16 residues. Looked up from germline, CDR1 is KGHSH and CDR2 is LQKENI. The V gene lost 4 bases and the J gene lost 0 bases, with 13 bases spanning the gap. The CDR3 spells CASSHEVAVSYNEQFF. CDR3 coding DNA: TGTGCCAGCTCACACGAGGTGGCAGTCTCCTACAATGAGCAGTTCTTC.

The sample holds a few counts of this clonotype. The chain combines TRBV15 with TRBJ1-5; D may be TRBD1 (5 bases). The CDR3 extends over 17 amino acids. V shed 0 bases and J shed 2 bases, with 14 bases lying between them. CDR1 is LNHNV, CDR2 YYDKDF, per germline (reference sequence). The CDR3 loop is CATSRDLGVSGNQPQHF. CDR3 DNA sequence: TGTGCCACCAGCAGAGATCTAGGGGTTTCGGGCAATCAGCCCCAGCATTTT.

There are a few counts of this clonotype. The chain joins TRBV21-1 to TRBJ2-3; the D call in the table, TRBD1, was not verified against the DNA. TRBV21-1 is a documented pseudogene. CDR3 size: 16 residues. The CDR3 reads CASSIRDRVRTDTQYF. DNA for the CDR3: TGTGCCAGCAGCATCCGTGACAGGGTTCGCACAGATACGCAGTATTTT.

The chain couples TRBV5-4 to TRBJ2-5; 8 bases map to TRBD1. CDR1 and CDR2 from the germline V gene are SGHNT and YYREEE (reference sequence). The CDR3 has 15 amino acids. The junction had 9 bases not matched to a gene; V was cut back by 3 bases and J by 5 bases. This CDR3 reads CASSYGTGDLETQYF. The CDR3 nucleotides are TGTGCCAGCAGCTACGGGACAGGTGATTTGGAGACCCAGTACTTC.

This chain links TRBV3-1 with TRBJ2-2, with D possibly TRBD2 on 5 matching bases. V gave up 0 bases and J gave up 3 bases, with 20 bases separating them. CDR1 LGHDT and CDR2 YNNKEL come from the germline V gene (reference sequence). The CDR3 is made up of 19 amino acids. CDR3 DNA: TGTGCCAGCAGCCAAGATCCTAGCAGCTTAGTTTTCTACACCGGGGAGCTGTTTTTT. Its translation is CASSQDPSSLVFYTGELFF.

The chain employs TRBV7-6 and TRBJ2-7; no clear D gene. The CDR3 totals 15 residues. Trimming took off 1 base at V and 2 bases at J, with 12 bases between the two ends. Germline V gene sequence: CDR1 SGHVS, CDR2 FNYEAQ. As DNA, the CDR3 is TGTGCCAGCAGCTTAGAGCCGGTAGTTCCCTACGAGCAGTACTTC. Translating gives CASSLEPVVPYEQYF.

This clonotype was found a few times. V and J are TRBV20-1 and TRBJ2-3, with TRBD2 matching over 8 bases. The V gene end was trimmed by 0 bases and the J gene end by 11 bases; junction bases not matched to a gene: 10. Looked up from germline, CDR1 is DFQATT and CDR2 is SNEGSKA (reference sequence). There are 14 residues in the CDR3. The CDR3 here is CSARDGVTSDEQYF. The CDR3 coding sequence is TGCAGTGCTAGAGATGGGGTGACTAGCGATGAGCAGTATTTT.

The chain combines TRBV5-6 with TRBJ2-2, with TRBD2 matching 11 bases. The CDR3 totals 16 residues. Germline trimming cut 2 bases from V and 5 bases from J; bases unmatched to any gene: 5. Germline V gene lookup returns CDR1 SGHDT and CDR2 YYEEEE. As DNA, the CDR3 is TGTGCCAGCAGCTTCGGGACTAGCGGAGGGACCGGGGAGCTGTTTTTT. Its translation: CASSFGTSGGTGELFF.

This clonotype turned up a few times. The rearrangement joins TRBV14 to TRBJ2-5; D possibly uses TRBD1 or TRBD2 (5 bases each). Trimming cost V 0 bases and J 11 bases, with 13 bases left between them. The CDR3 runs 13 residues. CDR1 SGHDN and CDR2 FVKESK come from the germline V gene. The CDR3 is CASSQEWGNEQYF. CDR3 nucleotides: TGTGCCAGCAGCCAAGAGTGGGGGAATGAGCAGTACTTC.

This clonotype has more than one count but fewer than ten. This chain links TRBV7-2 with TRBJ1-2; 7 bases align to TRBD1. The V gene end was trimmed by 5 bases and the J gene end by 8 bases; junction bases not matched to a gene: 14. Germline V gives CDR1 SGHTA, CDR2 FQGNSA. The CDR3 is 15 residues long. As DNA, the CDR3 is TGTGCCAGCAGCATAGATCCGGGACAGATGGACGGCTACACCTTC. Translating it yields CASSIDPGQMDGYTF.

The chain employs TRBV7-9 and TRBJ1-1; D is possibly TRBD1 (6 bases). Trimming took 5 bases from V and 6 from J, leaving 22 bases between them. The germline CDR1 and CDR2 sequences are SEHNR and FQNEAQ (reference sequence). The CDR3 extends over 16 amino acids. In nucleotides, the CDR3 is TGTGCCAGCAGCGGCCGCCAGGGGATATATGATGCTGAAGCTTTCTTT. Protein: CASSGRQGIYDAEAFF. Filled out from reference TRBV7-9 and TRBJ1-1, the complete variable domain reads DTGVSQNPRHKITKRGQNVTFRCDPISEHNRLYWYRQTLGQGPEFLTYFQNEAQLEKSRLLSDRFSAERPKGSFSTLEIQRTEQGDSAMYLCASSGRQGIYDAEAFFGQGTRLTVV.

The rearrangement joins TRBV28 to TRBJ2-5, with D perhaps TRBD1 or TRBD2 (5 bases each). The assigned J gene may be wrong: the sequence end matches TRBJ2-1 better. The V gene's germline CDR1 is MDHEN and CDR2 SYDVKM. This CDR3 is 16 amino acids long. The CDR3 DNA reads as TGTGCCAGCAGCATCGCGGATTTCGGGGCTTACAATGAGCAGTTCTTC. As protein: CASSIADFGAYNEQFF.

The chain joins TRBV7-9 to TRBJ1-1; D may be TRBD1 (5 bases). Trimming pared 1 base from V and 3 bases from J, leaving 12 bases between. CDR1 is SEHNR and CDR2 is FQNEAQ in the germline V gene (reference sequence). The CDR3 is made up of 15 amino acids. The CDR3 nucleotides read TGTGCCAGCAGCTTAGTCGCAGGGAGGGACACTGAAGCTTTCTTT. It translates to CASSLVAGRDTEAFF.

This chain uses TRBV6-5 with TRBJ1-1, with D unresolved. Deletions cut 5 bases from V and 5 bases from J, with 18 bases between. This CDR3 region has 15 residues. CDR1 MNHEY and CDR2 SVGAGI come from the germline V gene. The CDR3: CASSRRPIPDTEAFF. As DNA, the CDR3 is TGTGCCAGCAGTCGCCGACCGATTCCAGATACTGAAGCTTTCTTT.

This chain uses TRBV4-1 with TRBJ1-1; D gene ambiguous. With 1 base removed from V and 13 bases from J, the gap between germline ends came to 16 bases. The CDR3 has 13 amino acids. Germline values: CDR1 MGHRA, CDR2 YSYEKL. DNA of the CDR3: TGCGCCAGCAGCCAAGCTCTCACGATGAAGCTTTTCTTT. This gives the protein CASSQALTMKLFF.

The chain links TRBV3-1 to TRBJ1-4; the D is unclear. This CDR3 spans 15 amino acids. Germline values: CDR1 LGHDT, CDR2 YNNKEL (reference sequence). With 1 base removed from V and 3 bases from J, the gap between germline ends came to 9 bases. As DNA, the CDR3 is TGTGCCAGCAGCCAAGGGGCCATGGCTAATGAAAAACTGTTTTTT. It encodes CASSQGAMANEKLFF. Drawing the rest from reference TRBV3-1 and TRBJ1-4, the complete variable domain is DTAVSQTPKYLVTQMGNDKSIKCEQNLGHDTMYWYKQDSKKFLKIMFSYNNKELIINETVPNRFSPKSPDKAHLNLHINSLELGDSAVYFCASSQGAMANEKLFFGSGTQLSVL.

This clonotype was picked up a small number of times. This sequence joins TRBV6-5 and TRBJ2-1; TRBD2 matches at 8 bases. The CDR3 extends over 14 amino acids. The ends lost 4 bases at V and 8 bases at J; junction bases unmatched: 7. CDR1 and CDR2 (germline): MNHEY, SVGAGI. The CDR3 bases are TGTGCCAGCAGTTTCCGGACTAGCTTCGATGAGCAGTTCTTC. Residues: CASSFRTSFDEQFF.

This clonotype has more than one count but fewer than ten. The chain employs TRBV25-1 and TRBJ2-5; 10 nucleotides match TRBD1. The CDR3 runs to 17 residues. The germline V gene has CDR1 MGHDK and CDR2 SYGVNS. J gave up 2 bases and V 1 base, and 7 bases lay outside the gene matches. The CDR3 DNA reads TGTGCCAGCAGTGAATTTTTTGGACAGGGGGAACAAGAGACCCAGTACTTC. Translated, it gives CASSEFFGQGEQETQYF.

The rearrangement uses TRBV12-3 or TRBV12-4 and TRBJ1-2; TRBD1 is a possible D gene (5 bases). There are 13 residues in the CDR3. Trimming stripped 4 bases from V and 7 bases from J, with 13 bases between. The CDR3 DNA reads as TGTGCCAGCAGTTCGGGGCCAGGGCTTGGCTACACCTTC. Translating gives CASSSGPGLGYTF.

This clonotype has more than one count but fewer than ten. This rearrangement joins TRBV6-1 to TRBJ1-5, with D possibly matching TRBD1 (5 bases). Trimming removed 4 bases at V and 3 bases at J, with 13 bases between. CDR3 length: 15 amino acids. Germline V gene data show CDR1 as MNHNS and CDR2 as SASEGT. The CDR3 DNA reads TGTGCCAGCAGTGGGGACCAGGGAGTCAATCAGCCCCAGCATTTT. It is translated as CASSGDQGVNQPQHF.

The chain couples TRBV5-6 to TRBJ2-5, with D possibly TRBD2 on 6 matching bases. V lost 0 bases and J 2 bases, leaving 14 bases between the germline ends. The CDR3 is made up of 16 amino acids. Per germline, CDR1 SGHDT and CDR2 YYEEEE. DNA for the CDR3: TGTGCCAGCAGCTTGGAAGTTAGCGGAGATCAAGAGACCCAGTACTTC. This translates into CASSLEVSGDQETQYF.

The chain is built from TRBV14 and TRBJ1-2; 9 nucleotides align to TRBD1. The CDR3 is 14 amino acids. The germline gives CDR1 SGHDN, CDR2 FVKESK. Trimming at V came to 3 bases and at J to 6 bases, leaving 5 bases not matched to a gene. CDR3 loop: CASSHGDRANGYTF. DNA of the CDR3: TGTGCCAGCAGCCATGGGGACAGGGCTAATGGCTACACCTTC.

This clonotype came up a few times. This chain joins TRBV28 and TRBJ1-2; D is uncertain. Trimming took 6 bases from V and 3 from J, leaving 17 bases between them. The CDR3 is 15 residues long. Germline V lookup: CDR1 MDHEN, CDR2 SYDVKM. The CDR3, as DNA: TGTGCCAGCAGCCTACCTCTGGGTGACTACTATGGCTACACCTTC. Translation: CASSLPLGDYYGYTF.